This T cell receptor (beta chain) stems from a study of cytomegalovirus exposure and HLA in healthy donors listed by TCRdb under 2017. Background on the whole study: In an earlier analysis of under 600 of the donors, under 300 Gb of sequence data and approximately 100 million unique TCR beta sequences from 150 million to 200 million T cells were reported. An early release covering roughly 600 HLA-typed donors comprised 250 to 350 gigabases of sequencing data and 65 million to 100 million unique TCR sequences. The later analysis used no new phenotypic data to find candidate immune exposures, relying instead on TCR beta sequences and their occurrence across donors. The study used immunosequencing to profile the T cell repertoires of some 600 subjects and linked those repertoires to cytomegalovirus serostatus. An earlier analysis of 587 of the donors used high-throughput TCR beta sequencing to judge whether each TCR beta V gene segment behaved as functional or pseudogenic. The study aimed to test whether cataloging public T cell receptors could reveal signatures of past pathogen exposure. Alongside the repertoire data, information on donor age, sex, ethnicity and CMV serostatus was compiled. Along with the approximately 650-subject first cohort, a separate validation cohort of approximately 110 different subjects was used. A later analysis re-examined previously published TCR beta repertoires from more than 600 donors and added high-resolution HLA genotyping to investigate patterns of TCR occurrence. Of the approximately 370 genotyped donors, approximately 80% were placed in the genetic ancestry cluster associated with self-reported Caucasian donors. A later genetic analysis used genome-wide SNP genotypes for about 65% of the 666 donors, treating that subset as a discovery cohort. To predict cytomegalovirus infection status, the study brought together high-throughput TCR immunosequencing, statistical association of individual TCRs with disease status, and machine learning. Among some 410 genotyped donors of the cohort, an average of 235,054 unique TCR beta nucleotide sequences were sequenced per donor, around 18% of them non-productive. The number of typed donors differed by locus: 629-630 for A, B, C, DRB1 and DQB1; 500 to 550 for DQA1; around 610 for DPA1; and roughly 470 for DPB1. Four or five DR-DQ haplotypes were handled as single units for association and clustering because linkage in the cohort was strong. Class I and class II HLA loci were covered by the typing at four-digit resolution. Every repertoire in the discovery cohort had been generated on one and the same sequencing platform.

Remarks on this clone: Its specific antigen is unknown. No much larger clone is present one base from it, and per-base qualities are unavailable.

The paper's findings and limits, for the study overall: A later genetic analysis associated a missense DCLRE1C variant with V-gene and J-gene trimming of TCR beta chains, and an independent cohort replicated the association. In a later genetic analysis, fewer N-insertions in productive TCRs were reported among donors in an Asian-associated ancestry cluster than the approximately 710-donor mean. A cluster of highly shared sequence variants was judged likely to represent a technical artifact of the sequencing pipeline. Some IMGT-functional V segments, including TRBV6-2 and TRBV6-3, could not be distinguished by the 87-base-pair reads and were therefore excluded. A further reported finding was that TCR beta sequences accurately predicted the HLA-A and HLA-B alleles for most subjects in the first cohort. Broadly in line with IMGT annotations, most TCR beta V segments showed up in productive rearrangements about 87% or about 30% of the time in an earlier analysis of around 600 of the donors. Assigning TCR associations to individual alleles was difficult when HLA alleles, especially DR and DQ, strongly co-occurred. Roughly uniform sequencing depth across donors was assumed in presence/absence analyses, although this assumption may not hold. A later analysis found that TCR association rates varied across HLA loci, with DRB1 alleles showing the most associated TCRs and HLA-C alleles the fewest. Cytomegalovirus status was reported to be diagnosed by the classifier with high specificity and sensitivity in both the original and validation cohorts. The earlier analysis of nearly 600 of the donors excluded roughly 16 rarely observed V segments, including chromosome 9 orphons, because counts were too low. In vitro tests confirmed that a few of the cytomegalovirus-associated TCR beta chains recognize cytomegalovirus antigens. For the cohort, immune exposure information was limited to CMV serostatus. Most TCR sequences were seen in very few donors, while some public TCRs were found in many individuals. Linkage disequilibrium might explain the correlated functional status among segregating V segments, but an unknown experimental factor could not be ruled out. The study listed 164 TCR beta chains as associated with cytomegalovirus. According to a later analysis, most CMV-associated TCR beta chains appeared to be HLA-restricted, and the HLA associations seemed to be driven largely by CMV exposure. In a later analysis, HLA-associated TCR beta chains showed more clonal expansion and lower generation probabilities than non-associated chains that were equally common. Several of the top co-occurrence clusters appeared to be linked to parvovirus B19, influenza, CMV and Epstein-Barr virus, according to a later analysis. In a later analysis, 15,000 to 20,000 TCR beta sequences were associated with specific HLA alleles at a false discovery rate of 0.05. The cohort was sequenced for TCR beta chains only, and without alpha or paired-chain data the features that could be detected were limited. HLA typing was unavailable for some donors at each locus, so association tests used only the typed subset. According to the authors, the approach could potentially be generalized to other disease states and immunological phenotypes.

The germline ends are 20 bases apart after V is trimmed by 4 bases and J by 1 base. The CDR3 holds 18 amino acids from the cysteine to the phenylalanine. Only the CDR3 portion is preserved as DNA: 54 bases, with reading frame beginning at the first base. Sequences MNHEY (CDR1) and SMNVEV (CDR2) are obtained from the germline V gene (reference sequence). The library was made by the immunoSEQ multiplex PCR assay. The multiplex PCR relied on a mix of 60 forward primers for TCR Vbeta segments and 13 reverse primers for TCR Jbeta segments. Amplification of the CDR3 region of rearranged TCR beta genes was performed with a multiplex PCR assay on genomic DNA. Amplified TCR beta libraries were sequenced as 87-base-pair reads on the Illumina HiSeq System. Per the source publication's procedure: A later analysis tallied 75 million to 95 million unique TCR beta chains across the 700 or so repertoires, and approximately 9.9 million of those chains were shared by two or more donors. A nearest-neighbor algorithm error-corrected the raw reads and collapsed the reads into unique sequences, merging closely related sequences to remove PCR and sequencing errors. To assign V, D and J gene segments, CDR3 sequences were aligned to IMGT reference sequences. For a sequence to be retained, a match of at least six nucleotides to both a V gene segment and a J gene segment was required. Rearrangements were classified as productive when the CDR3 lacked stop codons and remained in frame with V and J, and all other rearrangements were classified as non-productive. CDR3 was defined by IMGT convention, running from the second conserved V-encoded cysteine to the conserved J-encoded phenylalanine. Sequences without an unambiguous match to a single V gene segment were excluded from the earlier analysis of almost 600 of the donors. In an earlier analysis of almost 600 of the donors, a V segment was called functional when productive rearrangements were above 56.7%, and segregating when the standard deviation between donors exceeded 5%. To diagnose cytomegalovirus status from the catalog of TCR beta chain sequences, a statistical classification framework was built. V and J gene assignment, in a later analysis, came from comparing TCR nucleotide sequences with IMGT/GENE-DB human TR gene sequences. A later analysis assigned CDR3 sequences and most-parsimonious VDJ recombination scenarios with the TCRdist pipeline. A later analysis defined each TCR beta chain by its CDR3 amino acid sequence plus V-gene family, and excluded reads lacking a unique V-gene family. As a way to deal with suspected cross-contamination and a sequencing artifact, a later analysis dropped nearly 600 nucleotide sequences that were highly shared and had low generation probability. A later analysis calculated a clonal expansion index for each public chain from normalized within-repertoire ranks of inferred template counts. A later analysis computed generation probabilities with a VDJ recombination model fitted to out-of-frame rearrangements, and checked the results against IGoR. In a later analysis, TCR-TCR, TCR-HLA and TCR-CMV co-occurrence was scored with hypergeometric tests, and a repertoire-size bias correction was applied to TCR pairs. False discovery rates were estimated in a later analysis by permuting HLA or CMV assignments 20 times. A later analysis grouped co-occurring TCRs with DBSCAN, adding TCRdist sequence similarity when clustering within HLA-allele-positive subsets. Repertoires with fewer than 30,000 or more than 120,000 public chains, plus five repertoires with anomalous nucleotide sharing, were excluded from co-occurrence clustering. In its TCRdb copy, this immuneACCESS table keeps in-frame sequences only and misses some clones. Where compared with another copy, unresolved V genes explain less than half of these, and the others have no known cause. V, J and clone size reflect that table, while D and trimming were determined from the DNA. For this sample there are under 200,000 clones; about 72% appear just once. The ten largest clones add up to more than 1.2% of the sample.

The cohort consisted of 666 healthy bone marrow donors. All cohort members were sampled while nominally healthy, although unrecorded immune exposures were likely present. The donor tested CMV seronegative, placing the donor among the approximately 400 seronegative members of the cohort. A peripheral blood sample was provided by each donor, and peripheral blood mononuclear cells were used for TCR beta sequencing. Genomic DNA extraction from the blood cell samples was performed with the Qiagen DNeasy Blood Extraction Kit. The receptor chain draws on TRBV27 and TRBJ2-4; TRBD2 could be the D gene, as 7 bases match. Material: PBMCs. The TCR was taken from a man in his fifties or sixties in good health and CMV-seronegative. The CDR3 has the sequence CASSSHREGGFAKNIQYF. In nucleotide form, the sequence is TGTGCCAGCAGTTCTCACAGGGAGGGGGGTTTCGCCAAAAACATTCAGTACTTC.